This T cell receptor beta chain emerged from a study of human T cells and chemical hapten exposure. Time point reported: pre-sensitization, week 0. Treatment noted: therapeutic diphenylcyclopropenone sensitization with weekly scalp DPC. Points on this clonotype: Its antigen is unknown.

Study results and limitations: DPC sensitization produced no change in TCRs with frequency above 1 in 1000.

One entry per CDR3 protein results from TCRdb running MiXCR on the RACE reads. The sample contains around 330,000 distinct CDR3 sequences, 5% to 6.5% of which appear only once. The CDR3 length is 16 residues. J lost 3 bases, V lost 2 bases, and 7 bases had no gene match. From germline, CDR1 is MNHNY and CDR2 SVGAGI (reference sequence). The TCR was taken from a woman in her late teens or twenties with alopecia areata. Some clones in this sample may be carry-over from other donors' samples. The specimen comprised whole blood, sampled in connection with sensitization to the hapten diphenylcyclopropenone (DPC). The chain couples TRBV6-6 to TRBJ1-5; 7 bases agree with TRBD1. CDR3 in amino acids: CASSYQPQGNNQPQHF. The CDR3, as DNA: TGTGCCAGCAGTTACCAACCACAGGGGAACAATCAGCCCCAGCATTTT.